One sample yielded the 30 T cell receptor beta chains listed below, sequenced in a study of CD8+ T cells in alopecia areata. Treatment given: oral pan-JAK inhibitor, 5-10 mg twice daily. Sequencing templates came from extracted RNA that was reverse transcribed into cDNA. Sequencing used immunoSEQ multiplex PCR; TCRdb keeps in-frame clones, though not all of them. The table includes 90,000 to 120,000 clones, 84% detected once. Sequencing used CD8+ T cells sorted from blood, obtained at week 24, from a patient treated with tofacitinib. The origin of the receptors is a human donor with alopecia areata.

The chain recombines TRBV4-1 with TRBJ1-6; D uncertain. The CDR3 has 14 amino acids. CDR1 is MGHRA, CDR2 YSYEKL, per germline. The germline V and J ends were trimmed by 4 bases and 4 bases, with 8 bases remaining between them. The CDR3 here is CASSPEGYNSPLHF. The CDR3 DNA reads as TGCGCCAGCAGCCCGGAGGGTTATAATTCACCCCTCCACTTT.

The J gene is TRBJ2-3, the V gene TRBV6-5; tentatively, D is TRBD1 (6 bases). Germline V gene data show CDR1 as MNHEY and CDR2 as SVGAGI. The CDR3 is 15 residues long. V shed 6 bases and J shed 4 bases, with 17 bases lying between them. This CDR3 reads CASRPTGSGADTQYF. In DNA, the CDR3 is TGTGCCAGCAGGCCTACAGGGAGCGGCGCAGATACGCAGTATTTT.

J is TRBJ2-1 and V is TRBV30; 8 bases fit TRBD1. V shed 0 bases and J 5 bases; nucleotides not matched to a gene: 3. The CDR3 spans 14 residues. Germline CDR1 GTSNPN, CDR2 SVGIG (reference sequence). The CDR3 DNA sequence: TGTGCCTGGAGTGTAGGACAGGGACACAATGAGCAGTTCTTC. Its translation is CAWSVGQGHNEQFF.

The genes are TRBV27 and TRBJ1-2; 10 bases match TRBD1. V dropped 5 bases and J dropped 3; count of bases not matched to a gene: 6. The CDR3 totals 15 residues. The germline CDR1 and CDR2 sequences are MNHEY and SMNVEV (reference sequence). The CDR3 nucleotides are TGTGCCAGCAGTCCCCTTGGGACAGGGGACTATGGCTACACCTTC. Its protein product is CASSPLGTGDYGYTF.

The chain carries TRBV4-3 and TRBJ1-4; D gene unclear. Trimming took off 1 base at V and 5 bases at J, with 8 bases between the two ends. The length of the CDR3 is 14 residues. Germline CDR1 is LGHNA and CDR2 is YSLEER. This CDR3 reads CASSQVKLNEKLFF. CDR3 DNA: TGCGCCAGCAGCCAAGTTAAACTAAATGAAAAACTGTTTTTT.

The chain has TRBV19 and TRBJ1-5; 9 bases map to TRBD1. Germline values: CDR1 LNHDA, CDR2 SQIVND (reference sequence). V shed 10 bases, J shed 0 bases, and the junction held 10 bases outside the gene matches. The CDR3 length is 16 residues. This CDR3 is CATTDRGPYSNQPQHF. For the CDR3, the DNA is TGTGCCACAACGGACAGGGGCCCGTATAGCAATCAGCCCCAGCATTTT.

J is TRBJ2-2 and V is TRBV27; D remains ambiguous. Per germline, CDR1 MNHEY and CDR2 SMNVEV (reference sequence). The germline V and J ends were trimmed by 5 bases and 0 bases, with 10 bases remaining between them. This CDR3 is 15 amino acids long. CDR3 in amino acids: CASSRRSANTGELFF. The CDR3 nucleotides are TGTGCCAGCAGTCGTCGGTCCGCGAACACCGGGGAGCTGTTTTTT.

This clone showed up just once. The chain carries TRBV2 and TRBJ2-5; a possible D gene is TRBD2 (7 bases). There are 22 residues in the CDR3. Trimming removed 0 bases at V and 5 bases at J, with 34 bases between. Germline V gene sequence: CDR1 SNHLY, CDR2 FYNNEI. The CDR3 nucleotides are TGTGCCAGCAGTGAAGCGCTTCTGGTGGGGGGGCCCAGTATCCACCTCCAGGAGACCCAGTACTTC. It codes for CASSEALLVGGPSIHLQETQYF.

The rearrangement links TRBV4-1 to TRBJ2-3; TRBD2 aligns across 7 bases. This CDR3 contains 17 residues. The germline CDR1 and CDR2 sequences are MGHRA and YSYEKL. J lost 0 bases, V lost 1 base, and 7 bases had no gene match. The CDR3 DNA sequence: TGCGCCAGCAGCCAAGTAACGCGGGGACTAAGCACAGATACGCAGTATTTT. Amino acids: CASSQVTRGLSTDTQYF.

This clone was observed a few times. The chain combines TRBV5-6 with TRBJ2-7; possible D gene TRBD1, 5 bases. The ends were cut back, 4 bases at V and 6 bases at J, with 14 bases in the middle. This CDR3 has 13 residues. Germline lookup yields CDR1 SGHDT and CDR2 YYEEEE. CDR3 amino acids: CASSASQGSEQYF. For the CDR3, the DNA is TGTGCCAGCAGCGCCAGCCAGGGATCCGAGCAGTACTTC.

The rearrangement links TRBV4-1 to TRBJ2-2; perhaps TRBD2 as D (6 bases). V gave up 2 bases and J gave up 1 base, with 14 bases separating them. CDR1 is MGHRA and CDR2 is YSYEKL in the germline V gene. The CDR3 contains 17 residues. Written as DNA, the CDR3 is TGCGCCAGCAGCCAAAGAGGATCGGGGGTGAACACCGGGGAGCTGTTTTTT. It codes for CASSQRGSGVNTGELFF.

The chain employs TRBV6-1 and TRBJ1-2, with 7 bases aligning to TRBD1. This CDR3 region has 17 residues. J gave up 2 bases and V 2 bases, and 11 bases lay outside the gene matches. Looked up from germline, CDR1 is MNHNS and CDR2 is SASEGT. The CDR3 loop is CASSELGQISLNYGYTF. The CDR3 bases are TGTGCCAGCAGTGAACTGGGACAGATCAGCTTAAACTATGGCTACACCTTC.

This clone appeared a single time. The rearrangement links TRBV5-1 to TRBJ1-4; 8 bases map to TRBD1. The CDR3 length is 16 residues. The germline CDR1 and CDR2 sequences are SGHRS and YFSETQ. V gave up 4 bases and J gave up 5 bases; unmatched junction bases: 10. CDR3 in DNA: TGCGCCAGCAGCCTCCACTGGACAGGGCAGAATGAAAAACTGTTTTTT. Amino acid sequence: CASSLHWTGQNEKLFF.

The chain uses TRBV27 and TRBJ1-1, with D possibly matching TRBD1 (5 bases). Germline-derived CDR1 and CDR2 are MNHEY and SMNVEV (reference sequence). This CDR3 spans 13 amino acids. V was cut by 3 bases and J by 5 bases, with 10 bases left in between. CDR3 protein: CASSLGGATEAFF. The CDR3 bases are TGTGCCAGCAGTTTGGGCGGGGCTACTGAAGCTTTCTTT.

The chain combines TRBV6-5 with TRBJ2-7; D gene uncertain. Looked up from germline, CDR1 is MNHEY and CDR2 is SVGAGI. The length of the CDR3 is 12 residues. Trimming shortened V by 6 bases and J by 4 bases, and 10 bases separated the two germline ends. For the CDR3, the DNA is TGTGCCAGCAGCCCTGACCCTTACGAGCAGTACTTC. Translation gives CASSPDPYEQYF.

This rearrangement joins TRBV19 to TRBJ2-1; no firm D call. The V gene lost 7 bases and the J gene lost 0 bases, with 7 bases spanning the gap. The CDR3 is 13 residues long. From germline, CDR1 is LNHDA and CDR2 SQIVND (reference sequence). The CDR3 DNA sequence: TGTGCCAGTACCCTGAGCTCCTACAATGAGCAGTTCTTC. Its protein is CASTLSSYNEQFF.

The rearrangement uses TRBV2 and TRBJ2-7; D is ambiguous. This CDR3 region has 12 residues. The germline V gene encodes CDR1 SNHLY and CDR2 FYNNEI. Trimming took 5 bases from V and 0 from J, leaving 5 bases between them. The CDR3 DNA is TGTGCCAGCAGTAGACCCTCCTACGAGCAGTACTTC. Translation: CASSRPSYEQYF.

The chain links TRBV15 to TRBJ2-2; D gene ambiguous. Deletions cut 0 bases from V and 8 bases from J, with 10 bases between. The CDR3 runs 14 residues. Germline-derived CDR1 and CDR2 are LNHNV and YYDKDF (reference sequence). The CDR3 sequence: CATSRDRATGELFF. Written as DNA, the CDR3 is TGTGCCACCAGCAGAGATCGGGCAACTGGGGAGCTGTTTTTT.

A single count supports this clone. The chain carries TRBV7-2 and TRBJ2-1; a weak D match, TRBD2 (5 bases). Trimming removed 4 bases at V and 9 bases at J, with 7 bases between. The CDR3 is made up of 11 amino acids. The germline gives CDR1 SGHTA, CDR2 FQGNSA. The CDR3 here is CASSYGLEQFF. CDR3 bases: TGTGCCAGCAGCTACGGACTTGAGCAGTTCTTC.

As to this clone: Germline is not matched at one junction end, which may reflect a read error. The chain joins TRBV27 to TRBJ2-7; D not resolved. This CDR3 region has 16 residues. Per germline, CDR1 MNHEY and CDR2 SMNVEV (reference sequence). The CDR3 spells CASSLHRAENPPRGHF. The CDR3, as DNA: TGTGCCAGCAGTTTACACCGCGCCGAGAACCCCCCCCGAGGCCACTTC.

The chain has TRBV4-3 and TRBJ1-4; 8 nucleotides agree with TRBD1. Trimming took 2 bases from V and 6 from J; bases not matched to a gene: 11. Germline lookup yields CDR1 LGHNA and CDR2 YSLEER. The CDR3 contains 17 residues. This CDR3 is CASSQYVQGAEDEKLFF. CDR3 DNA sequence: TGCGCCAGCAGCCAATATGTTCAGGGGGCTGAGGATGAAAAACTGTTTTTT.

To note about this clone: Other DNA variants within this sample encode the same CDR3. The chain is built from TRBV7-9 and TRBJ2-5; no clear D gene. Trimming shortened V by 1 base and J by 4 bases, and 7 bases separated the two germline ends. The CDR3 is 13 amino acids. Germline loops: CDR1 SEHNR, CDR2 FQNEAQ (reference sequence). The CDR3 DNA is TGTGCCAGCAGCTTAGGGGTGGGAGAGACCCAGTACTTC. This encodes CASSLGVGETQYF.

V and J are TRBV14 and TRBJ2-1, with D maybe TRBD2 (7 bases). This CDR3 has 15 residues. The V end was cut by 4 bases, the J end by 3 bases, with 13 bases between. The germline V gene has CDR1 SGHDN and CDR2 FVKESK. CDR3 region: CASSPRGPLYNEQFF. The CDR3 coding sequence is TGTGCCAGCAGCCCGCGGGGGCCCCTCTACAATGAGCAGTTCTTC.

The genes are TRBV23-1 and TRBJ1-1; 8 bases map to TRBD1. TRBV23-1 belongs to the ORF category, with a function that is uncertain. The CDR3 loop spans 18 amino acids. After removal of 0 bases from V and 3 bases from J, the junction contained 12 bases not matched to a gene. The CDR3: CASSQSLAGGREDTEAFF. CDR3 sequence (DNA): TGCGCCAGCAGTCAATCCCTAGCAGGGGGCCGGGAGGACACTGAAGCTTTCTTT.

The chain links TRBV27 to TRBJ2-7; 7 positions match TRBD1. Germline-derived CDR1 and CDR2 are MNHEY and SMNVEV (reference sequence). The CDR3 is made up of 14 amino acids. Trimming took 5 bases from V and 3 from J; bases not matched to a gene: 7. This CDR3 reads CASSSSGQHYEQYF. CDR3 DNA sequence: TGTGCCAGCAGTAGTTCGGGACAGCACTACGAGCAGTACTTC.

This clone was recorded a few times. CDR3 protein: CASSQVTGSSYEQYF. CDR3 DNA sequence: TGCGCCAGCAGCCAAGTAACAGGTAGCTCCTACGAGCAGTACTTC. The chain uses TRBV4-3 and TRBJ2-7; possible D gene TRBD1, 5 bases. In germline, CDR1 is LGHNA, CDR2 YSLEER. Trimming pared 1 base from V and 0 bases from J, leaving 10 bases between. The CDR3 sequence is 15 residues long.

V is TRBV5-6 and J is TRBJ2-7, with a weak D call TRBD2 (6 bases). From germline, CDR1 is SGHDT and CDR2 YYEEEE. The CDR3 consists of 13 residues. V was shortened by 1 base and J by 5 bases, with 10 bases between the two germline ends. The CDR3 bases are TGTGCCAGCAGCTTGAGGCCTAGCGACGAGCAGTACTTC. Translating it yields CASSLRPSDEQYF.

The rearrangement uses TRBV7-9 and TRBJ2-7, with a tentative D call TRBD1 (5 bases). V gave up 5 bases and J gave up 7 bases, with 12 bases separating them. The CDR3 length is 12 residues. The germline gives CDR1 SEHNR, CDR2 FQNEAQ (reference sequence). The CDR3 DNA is TGTGCCAGCAGCCAAGGGGCTGCGGAGCAGTACTTC. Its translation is CASSQGAAEQYF.

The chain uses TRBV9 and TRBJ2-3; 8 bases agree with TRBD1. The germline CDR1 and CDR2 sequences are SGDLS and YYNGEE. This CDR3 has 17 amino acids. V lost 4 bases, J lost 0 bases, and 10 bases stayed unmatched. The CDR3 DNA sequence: TGTGCCAGCAGCTCGGACAGGGCCAAAGCTAGCACAGATACGCAGTATTTT. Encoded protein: CASSSDRAKASTDTQYF.

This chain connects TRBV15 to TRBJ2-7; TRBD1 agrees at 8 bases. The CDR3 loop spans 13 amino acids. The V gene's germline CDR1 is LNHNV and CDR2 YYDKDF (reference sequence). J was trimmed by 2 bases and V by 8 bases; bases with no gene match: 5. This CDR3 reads CATSDREAYEQYF. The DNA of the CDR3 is TGTGCCACCTCGGACAGGGAAGCCTACGAGCAGTACTTC.